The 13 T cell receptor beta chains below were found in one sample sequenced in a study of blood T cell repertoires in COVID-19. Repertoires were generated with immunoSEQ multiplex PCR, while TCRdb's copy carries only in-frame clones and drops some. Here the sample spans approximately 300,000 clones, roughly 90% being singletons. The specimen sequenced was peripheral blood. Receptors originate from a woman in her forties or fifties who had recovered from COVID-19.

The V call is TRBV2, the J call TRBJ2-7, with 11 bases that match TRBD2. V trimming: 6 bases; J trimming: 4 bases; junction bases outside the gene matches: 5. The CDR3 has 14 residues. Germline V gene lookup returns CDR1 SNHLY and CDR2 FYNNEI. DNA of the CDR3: TGTGCCAGCAGCATAGCGGGGGGGGATTACGAGCAGTACTTC. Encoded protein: CASSIAGGDYEQYF. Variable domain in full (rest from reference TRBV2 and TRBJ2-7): EPEVTQTPSHQVTQMGQEVILRCVPISNHLYFYWYRQILGQKVEFLVSFYNNEISEKSEIFDDQFSVERPDGSNFTLKIRSTKLEDSAMYFCASSIAGGDYEQYFGPGTRLTVT.

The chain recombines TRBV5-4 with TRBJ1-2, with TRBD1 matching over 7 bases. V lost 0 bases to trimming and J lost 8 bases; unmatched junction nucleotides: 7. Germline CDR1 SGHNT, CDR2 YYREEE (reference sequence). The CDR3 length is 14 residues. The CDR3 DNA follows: TGTGCCAGCAGCTTGGAGGGGGCAATTGGGGGCTACACCTTC. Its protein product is CASSLEGAIGGYTF.

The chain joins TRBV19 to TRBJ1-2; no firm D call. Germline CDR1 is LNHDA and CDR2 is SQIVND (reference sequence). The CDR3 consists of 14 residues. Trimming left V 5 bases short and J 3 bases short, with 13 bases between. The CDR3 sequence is CASSFNSAHYGYTF. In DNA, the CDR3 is TGTGCCAGTAGTTTCAACAGTGCCCACTATGGCTACACCTTC.

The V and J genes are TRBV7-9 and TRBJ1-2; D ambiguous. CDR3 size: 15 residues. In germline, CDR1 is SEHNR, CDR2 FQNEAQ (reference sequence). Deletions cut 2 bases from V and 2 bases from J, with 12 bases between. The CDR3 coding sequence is TGTGCCAGCAGCTTAATGTGGGCTGGGAACTATGGCTACACCTTC. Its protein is CASSLMWAGNYGYTF.

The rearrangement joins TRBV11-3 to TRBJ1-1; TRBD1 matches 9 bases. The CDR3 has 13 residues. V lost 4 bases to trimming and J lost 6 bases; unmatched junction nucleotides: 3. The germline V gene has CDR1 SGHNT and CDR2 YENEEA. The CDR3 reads CASSSGQGAEAFF. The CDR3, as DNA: TGTGCCAGCAGCTCGGGACAGGGAGCTGAAGCTTTCTTT. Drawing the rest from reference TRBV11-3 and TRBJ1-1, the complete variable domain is EAGVVQSPRYKIIEKKQPVAFWCNPISGHNTLYWYLQNLGQGPELLIRYENEEAVDDSQLPKDRFSAERLKGVDSTLKIQPAELGDSAVYLCASSSGQGAEAFFGQGTRLTVV.

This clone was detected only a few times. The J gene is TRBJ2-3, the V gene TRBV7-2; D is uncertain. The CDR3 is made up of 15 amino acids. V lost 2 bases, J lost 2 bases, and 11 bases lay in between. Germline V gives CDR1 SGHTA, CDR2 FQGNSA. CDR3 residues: CASSLLPLNTDTQYF. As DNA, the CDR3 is TGTGCCAGCAGCTTACTCCCCCTTAACACAGATACGCAGTATTTT.

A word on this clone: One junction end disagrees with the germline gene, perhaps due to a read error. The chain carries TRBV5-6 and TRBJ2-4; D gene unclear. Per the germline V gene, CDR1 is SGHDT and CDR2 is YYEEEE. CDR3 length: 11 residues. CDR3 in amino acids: CASSWQAPVNF. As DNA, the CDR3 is TGTGCCAGCAGCTGGCAGGCGCCTGTGAACTTC.

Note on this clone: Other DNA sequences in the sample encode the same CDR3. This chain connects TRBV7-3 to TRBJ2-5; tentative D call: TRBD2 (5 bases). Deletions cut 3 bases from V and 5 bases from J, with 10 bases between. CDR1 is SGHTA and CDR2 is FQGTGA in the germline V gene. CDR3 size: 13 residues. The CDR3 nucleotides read TGTGCCAGCAGCTTGGGCGGGTTGGAGACCCAGTACTTC. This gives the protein CASSLGGLETQYF. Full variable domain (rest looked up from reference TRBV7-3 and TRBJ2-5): GAGVSQTPSNKVTEKGKYVELRCDPISGHTALYWYRQSLGQGPEFLIYFQGTGAADDSGLPNDRFFAVRPEGSVSTLKIQRTERGDSAVYLCASSLGGLETQYFGPGTRLLVL.

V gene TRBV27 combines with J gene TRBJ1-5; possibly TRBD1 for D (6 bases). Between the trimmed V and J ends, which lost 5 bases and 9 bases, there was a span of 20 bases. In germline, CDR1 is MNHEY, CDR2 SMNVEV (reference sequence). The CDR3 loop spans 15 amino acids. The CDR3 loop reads CASSQQPQGTGPQHF. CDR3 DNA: TGTGCCAGCAGTCAACAACCACAGGGAACGGGGCCCCAGCATTTT.

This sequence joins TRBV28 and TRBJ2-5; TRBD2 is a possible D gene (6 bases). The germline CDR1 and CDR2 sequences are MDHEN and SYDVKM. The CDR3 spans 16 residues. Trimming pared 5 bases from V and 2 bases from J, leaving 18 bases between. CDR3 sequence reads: CASSKIGGGQQETQYF. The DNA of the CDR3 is TGTGCCAGCAGTAAAATCGGGGGAGGTCAACAAGAGACCCAGTACTTC.

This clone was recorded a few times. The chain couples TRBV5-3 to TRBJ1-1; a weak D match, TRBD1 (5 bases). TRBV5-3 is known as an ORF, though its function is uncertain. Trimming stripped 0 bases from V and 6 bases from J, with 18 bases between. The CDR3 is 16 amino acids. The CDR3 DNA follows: TGTGCCAGAAGCTTGGAAGAAAACAGATCGACAGCTGAAGCTTTCTTT. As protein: CARSLEENRSTAEAFF.

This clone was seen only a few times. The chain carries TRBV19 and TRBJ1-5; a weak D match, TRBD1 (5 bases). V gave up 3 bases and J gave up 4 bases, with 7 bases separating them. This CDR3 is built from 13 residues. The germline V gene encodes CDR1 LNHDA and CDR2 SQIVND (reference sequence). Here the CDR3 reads CASSMGRNQPQHF. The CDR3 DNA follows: TGTGCCAGTAGTATGGGGCGTAATCAGCCCCAGCATTTT.

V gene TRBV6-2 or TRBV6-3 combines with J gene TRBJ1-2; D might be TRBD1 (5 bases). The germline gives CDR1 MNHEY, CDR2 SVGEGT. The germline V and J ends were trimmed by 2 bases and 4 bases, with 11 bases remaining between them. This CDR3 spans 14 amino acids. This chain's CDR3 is CASSYGGLGYGYTF. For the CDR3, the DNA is TGTGCCAGCAGTTACGGGGGACTTGGCTATGGCTACACCTTC.